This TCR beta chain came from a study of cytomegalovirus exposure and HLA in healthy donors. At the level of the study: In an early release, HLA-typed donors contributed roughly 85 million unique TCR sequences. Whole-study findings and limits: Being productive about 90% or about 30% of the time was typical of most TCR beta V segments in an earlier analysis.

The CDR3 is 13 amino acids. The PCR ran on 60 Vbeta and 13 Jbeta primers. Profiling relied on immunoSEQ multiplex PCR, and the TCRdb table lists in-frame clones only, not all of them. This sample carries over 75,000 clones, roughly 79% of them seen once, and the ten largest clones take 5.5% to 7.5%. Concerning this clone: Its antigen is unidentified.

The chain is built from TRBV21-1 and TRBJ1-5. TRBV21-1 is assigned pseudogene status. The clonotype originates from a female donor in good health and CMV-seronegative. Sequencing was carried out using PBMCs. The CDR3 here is CAIAGRHNQPQHF. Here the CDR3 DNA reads TGTGCCATCGCGGGACGGCACAATCAGCCCCAGCATTTT.